Following are 17 T cell receptor beta chains from one sample sequenced in a study of cytomegalovirus exposure and HLA in healthy donors. PCR employed 60 Vbeta and 13 Jbeta primers. Sequencing was performed with immunoSEQ multiplex PCR; in TCRdb, only in-frame clones are kept and a portion is missing. The repertoire holds some 110,000 clones, with approximately 80% as singletons. Sequencing was carried out using PBMCs. The receptor set was obtained from a woman in her 30s in good health and CMV-seronegative.

V is TRBV19 and J is TRBJ2-5; D is possibly TRBD1 (5 bases). V gave up 3 bases and J gave up 1 base, with 12 bases separating them. Per germline, CDR1 LNHDA and CDR2 SQIVND (reference sequence). The length of the CDR3 is 15 residues. The DNA for the CDR3 is TGTGCCAGTAGTATGGCAGGGCAGCGCCAAGAGACCCAGTACTTC. It codes for CASSMAGQRQETQYF.

The chain combines TRBV28 with TRBJ2-2, with 8 bases identical to TRBD2. Germline V gene data show CDR1 as MDHEN and CDR2 as SYDVKM. The J segment lost 4 bases and the V segment lost 6 bases, leaving 13 bases of the junction unmatched. CDR3 size: 17 residues. The CDR3 DNA reads TGTGCCAGCAGATCCAGATATAGCGGGACGGTCACCGGGGAGCTGTTTTTT. Protein: CASRSRYSGTVTGELFF.

The chain carries TRBV7-9 and TRBJ2-3; D possibly corresponds to TRBD2 (6 bases). With 2 bases removed from V and 8 bases from J, the gap between germline ends came to 11 bases. From germline, CDR1 is SEHNR and CDR2 FQNEAQ (reference sequence). CDR3 size: 13 residues. CDR3 in DNA: TGTGCCAGCAGCTTATCGGGAGAAAGTACGCAGTATTTT. Its protein product is CASSLSGESTQYF.

This clone occurred a few times. V and J are TRBV6-1 and TRBJ2-6; D may be TRBD2 (7 bases). V was shortened by 6 bases and J by 4 bases, with 13 bases between the two germline ends. The germline gives CDR1 MNHNS, CDR2 SASEGT. This CDR3 is 15 amino acids long. CDR3 amino acids: CASRGGADGANVLTF. The CDR3 DNA sequence: TGTGCCAGCAGAGGGGGGGCAGACGGGGCCAACGTCCTGACTTTC.

The rearrangement links TRBV2 to TRBJ2-2; 10 nucleotides line up with TRBD1. Germline V lookup: CDR1 SNHLY, CDR2 FYNNEI. The V gene end was trimmed by 6 bases and the J gene end by 3 bases; junction bases not matched to a gene: 7. This CDR3 spans 16 amino acids. CDR3 sequence: CASRTSGTGDTGELFF. Here the CDR3 DNA reads TGTGCCAGCAGGACCTCCGGGACAGGGGACACCGGGGAGCTGTTTTTT.

The CDR3 region has the DNA TGTGCCAGCAGCTCCCGAGAGGGGGCTGGATCACCCCTCCACTTT. As protein: CASSSREGAGSPLHF. The chain has TRBV7-9 and TRBJ1-6; 7 bases are shared with TRBD1. In germline, CDR1 is SEHNR, CDR2 FQNEAQ (reference sequence). After removal of 4 bases from V and 10 bases from J, the junction contained 10 bases not matched to a gene. This CDR3 comprises 15 residues.

The V gene is TRBV5-1, the J gene TRBJ2-7, with D maybe TRBD2 (5 bases). The CDR3 is 13 residues long. Germline values: CDR1 SGHRS, CDR2 YFSETQ. Trimming pared 1 base from V and 3 bases from J, leaving 8 bases between. The CDR3 coding sequence is TGCGCCAGCAGCTTGTCTAGCAACTACGAGCAGTACTTC. Translation: CASSLSSNYEQYF.

This clone was picked up a small number of times. The chain has TRBV27 and TRBJ1-4, with D unresolved. V lost 4 bases and J 4 bases, leaving 13 bases between the germline ends. The CDR3 runs 15 residues. Per the germline V gene, CDR1 is MNHEY and CDR2 is SMNVEV (reference sequence). CDR3 sequence (DNA): TGTGCCAGCAGTTCCCCCGCGCGGGGTAATGAAAAACTGTTTTTT. The encoded protein is CASSSPARGNEKLFF.

In the case of this clone: Other DNA variants within this sample encode the same CDR3. V and J are TRBV2 and TRBJ2-5; 7 bases fit TRBD1. CDR3 length: 13 amino acids. The ends lost 3 bases at V and 9 bases at J; junction bases unmatched: 7. Germline values: CDR1 SNHLY, CDR2 FYNNEI. The CDR3 nucleotides are TGTGCCAGCAGTGAGGGAGACAGGGTGGCCCAGTACTTC. Translation: CASSEGDRVAQYF.

This chain connects TRBV28 to TRBJ2-3, with TRBD1 matching over 12 bases. The CDR3 loop spans 18 amino acids. The V segment lost 5 bases and the J segment 2 bases; nucleotides outside the gene matches: 11. Germline V gene lookup returns CDR1 MDHEN and CDR2 SYDVKM. For the CDR3, the DNA is TGTGCCAGCAGTCCGACGCTAGGGACAGGGGGCGACACAGATACGCAGTATTTT. It encodes CASSPTLGTGGDTDTQYF.

This chain links TRBV7-2 with TRBJ2-5, with 8 bases aligning to TRBD1. Losses at the gene ends were 5 bases for V and 5 bases for J; bases not matched to a gene: 7. CDR1 is SGHTA and CDR2 is FQGNSA in the germline V gene. The CDR3 is 14 residues long. This CDR3 reads CASSLSTGVETQYF. In nucleotides, the CDR3 is TGTGCCAGCAGCCTATCGACAGGGGTTGAGACCCAGTACTTC. Combining the CDR3 with reference TRBV7-2 and TRBJ2-5 gives the whole variable domain GAGVSQSPSNKVTEKGKDVELRCDPISGHTALYWYRQSLGQGLEFLIYFQGNSAPDKSGLPSDRFSAERTGGSVSTLTIQRTQQEDSAVYLCASSLSTGVETQYFGPGTRLLVL.

The rearrangement links TRBV7-2 to TRBJ2-3; 8 bases match TRBD2. This CDR3 spans 16 amino acids. Trimming took 1 base from V and 2 from J; bases not matched to a gene: 5. Germline-derived CDR1 and CDR2 are SGHTA and FQGNSA. The CDR3, as DNA: TGTGCCAGCAGCTTAGAGGTCGGGAGGGCCACAGATACGCAGTATTTT. Protein product: CASSLEVGRATDTQYF.

This chain joins TRBV27 and TRBJ2-3; 7 nucleotides align to TRBD1. The V gene end was trimmed by 3 bases and the J gene end by 2 bases; junction bases not matched to a gene: 5. The CDR3 totals 15 residues. CDR1 and CDR2 (germline): MNHEY, SMNVEV (reference sequence). The CDR3, as DNA: TGTGCCAGCAGTTTTAGGGGGCTAGTCACAGATACGCAGTATTTT. Its protein product is CASSFRGLVTDTQYF.

The chain links TRBV7-2 to TRBJ2-1; 11 bases map to TRBD2. With V trimmed by 2 bases and J by 9 bases, 6 bases remained unmatched. Germline V gives CDR1 SGHTA, CDR2 FQGNSA. The CDR3 covers 15 residues. CDR3 amino acids: CASSLTVLAGGEQFF. In nucleotides, the CDR3 is TGTGCCAGCAGCTTAACTGTCCTAGCGGGAGGTGAGCAGTTCTTC. The whole variable domain, remainder taken from reference TRBV7-2 and TRBJ2-1, is GAGVSQSPSNKVTEKGKDVELRCDPISGHTALYWYRQSLGQGLEFLIYFQGNSAPDKSGLPSDRFSAERTGGSVSTLTIQRTQQEDSAVYLCASSLTVLAGGEQFFGPGTRLTVL.

The CDR3 nucleotides are TGTGCCAGCTCACCACTAATGTCGGCGGGAGGGAGCTCCTACAATGAGCAGTTCTTC. Translated: CASSPLMSAGGSSYNEQFF. The rearrangement links TRBV18 to TRBJ2-1; TRBD2 matches at 9 bases. V lost 1 base, J lost 0 bases, and 10 bases stayed unmatched. Germline V gives CDR1 KGHSH, CDR2 LQKENI. This CDR3 is 19 amino acids long.

The V and J genes are TRBV11-2 and TRBJ2-6; 8 bases align to TRBD2. The germline V gene encodes CDR1 SGHAT and CDR2 FQNNGV. This CDR3 contains 18 residues. V lost 5 bases and J lost 0; bases outside the gene matches: 9. The CDR3 loop reads CASSPKAGASSGANVLTF. DNA of the CDR3: TGTGCCAGCAGCCCGAAAGCGGGAGCCAGCTCTGGGGCCAACGTCCTGACTTTC.

There are a few counts of this clone. The chain is built from TRBV5-4 and TRBJ1-5; 7 bases fit TRBD1. This CDR3 region has 14 residues. V was pared by 2 bases and J by 3 bases, with 2 bases of the junction left unmatched. The V gene's germline CDR1 is SGHNT and CDR2 YYREEE (reference sequence). CDR3 protein: CASSLQGNNQPQHF. The CDR3 bases are TGTGCCAGCAGCTTACAGGGGAACAATCAGCCCCAGCATTTT.